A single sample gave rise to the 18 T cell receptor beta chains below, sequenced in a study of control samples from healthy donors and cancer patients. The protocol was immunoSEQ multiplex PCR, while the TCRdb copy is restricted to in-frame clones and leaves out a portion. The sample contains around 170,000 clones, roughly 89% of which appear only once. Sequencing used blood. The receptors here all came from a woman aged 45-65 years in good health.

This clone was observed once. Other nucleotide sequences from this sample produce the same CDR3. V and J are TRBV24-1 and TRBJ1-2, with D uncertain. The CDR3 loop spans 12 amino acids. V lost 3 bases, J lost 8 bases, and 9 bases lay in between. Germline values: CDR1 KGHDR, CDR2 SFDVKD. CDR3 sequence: CATSDPLRGYTF. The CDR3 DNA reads TGTGCCACCAGTGATCCCCTCCGGGGCTACACCTTC.

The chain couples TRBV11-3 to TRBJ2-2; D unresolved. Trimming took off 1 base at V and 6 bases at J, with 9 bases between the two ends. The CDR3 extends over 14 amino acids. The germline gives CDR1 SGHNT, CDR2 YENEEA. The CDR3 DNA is TGTGCCAGCAGCTTAGGAGTTAGTGCCGGGGAGCTGTTTTTT. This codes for CASSLGVSAGELFF.

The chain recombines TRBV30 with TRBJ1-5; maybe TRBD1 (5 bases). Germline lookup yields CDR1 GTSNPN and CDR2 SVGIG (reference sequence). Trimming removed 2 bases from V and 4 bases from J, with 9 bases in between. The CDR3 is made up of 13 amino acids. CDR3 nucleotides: TGTGCCTGGAGTATTGAGGGGAATCAGCCCCAGCATTTT. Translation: CAWSIEGNQPQHF. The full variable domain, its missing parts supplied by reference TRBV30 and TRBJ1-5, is SQTIHQWPATLVQPVGSPLSLECTVEGTSNPNLYWYRQAAGRGLQLLFYSVGIGQISSEVPQNLSASRPQDRQFILSSKKLLLSDSGFYLCAWSIEGNQPQHFGDGTRLSIL.

DNA of the CDR3: TGTGCCAGCAGCGTCGGGCTAGCGGGAGGGGGCTACGAGCAGTACTTC. The encoded protein is CASSVGLAGGGYEQYF. The chain employs TRBV9 and TRBJ2-7, with TRBD2 identical over 12 bases. The CDR3 covers 16 residues. The germline CDR1 and CDR2 sequences are SGDLS and YYNGEE. Losses at the gene ends were 2 bases for V and 3 bases for J; bases not matched to a gene: 6.

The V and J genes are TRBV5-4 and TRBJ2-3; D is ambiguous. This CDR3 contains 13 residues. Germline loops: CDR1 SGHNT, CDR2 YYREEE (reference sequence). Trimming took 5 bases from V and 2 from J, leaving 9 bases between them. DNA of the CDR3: TGTGCCAGCAGGCCGACGACCACAGATACGCAGTATTTT. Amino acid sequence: CASRPTTTDTQYF.

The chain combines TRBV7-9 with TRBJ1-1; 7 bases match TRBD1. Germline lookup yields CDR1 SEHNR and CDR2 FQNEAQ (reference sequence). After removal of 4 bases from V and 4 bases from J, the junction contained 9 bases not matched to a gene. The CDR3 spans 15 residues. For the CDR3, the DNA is TGTGCCAGCAGCTCCCAGGGGGGGGTTGGCACTGAAGCTTTCTTT. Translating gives CASSSQGGVGTEAFF.

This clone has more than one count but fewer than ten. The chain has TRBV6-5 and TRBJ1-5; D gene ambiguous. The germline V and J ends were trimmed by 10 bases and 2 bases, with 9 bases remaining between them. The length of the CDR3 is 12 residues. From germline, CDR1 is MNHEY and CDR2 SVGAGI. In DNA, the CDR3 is TGTGCCACCTCCCAGCGCAATCAGCCCCAGCATTTT. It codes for CATSQRNQPQHF.

CDR3 sequence: CASSPPSWRGNEQFF. CDR3 bases: TGTGCCAGCTCACCACCGAGCTGGCGGGGGAATGAGCAGTTCTTC. The chain is built from TRBV18 and TRBJ2-1, with TRBD2 identical over 7 bases. V shed 0 bases, J shed 7 bases, and the junction held 6 bases outside the gene matches. The germline CDR1 and CDR2 sequences are KGHSH and LQKENI. The CDR3 has 15 amino acids.

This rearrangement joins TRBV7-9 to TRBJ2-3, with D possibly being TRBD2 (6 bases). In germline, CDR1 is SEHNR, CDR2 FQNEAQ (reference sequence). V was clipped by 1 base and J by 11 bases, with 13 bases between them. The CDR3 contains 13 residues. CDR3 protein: CASSLVAGRLQYF. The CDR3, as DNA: TGTGCCAGCAGCTTAGTGGCAGGGAGGCTGCAGTATTTT.

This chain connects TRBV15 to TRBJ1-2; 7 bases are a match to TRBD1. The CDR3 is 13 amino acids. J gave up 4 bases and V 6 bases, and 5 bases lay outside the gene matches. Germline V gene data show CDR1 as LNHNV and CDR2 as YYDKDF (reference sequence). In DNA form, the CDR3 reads TGTGCCACCAGGACAGGGAATACCTATGGCTACACCTTC. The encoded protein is CATRTGNTYGYTF.

This CDR3 reads CASSWGGNNQPQHF. CDR3 sequence (DNA): TGTGCCAGCAGCTGGGGAGGAAACAATCAGCCCCAGCATTTT. The rearrangement links TRBV7-9 to TRBJ1-5; D is undetermined. This CDR3 spans 14 amino acids. V lost 4 bases to trimming and J lost 3 bases, with 10 bases between them. The germline V gene encodes CDR1 SEHNR and CDR2 FQNEAQ (reference sequence).

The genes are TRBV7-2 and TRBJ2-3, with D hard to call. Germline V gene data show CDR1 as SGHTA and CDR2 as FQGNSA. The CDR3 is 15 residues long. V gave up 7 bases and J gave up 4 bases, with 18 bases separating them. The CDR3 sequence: CASKIGPPLADTQYF. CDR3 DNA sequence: TGTGCCAGCAAGATAGGGCCCCCCCTCGCAGATACGCAGTATTTT.

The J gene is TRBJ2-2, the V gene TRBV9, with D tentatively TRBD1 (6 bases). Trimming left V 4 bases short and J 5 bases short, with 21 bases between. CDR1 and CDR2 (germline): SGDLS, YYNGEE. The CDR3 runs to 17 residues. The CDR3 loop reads CASSPSHGTINTGELFF. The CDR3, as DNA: TGTGCCAGCAGCCCATCCCACGGGACAATTAATACCGGGGAGCTGTTTTTT.

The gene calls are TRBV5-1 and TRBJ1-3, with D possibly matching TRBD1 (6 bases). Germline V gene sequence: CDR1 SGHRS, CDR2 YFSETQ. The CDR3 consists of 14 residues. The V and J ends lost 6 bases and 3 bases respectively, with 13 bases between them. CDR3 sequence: CASTPGHLGNTIYF. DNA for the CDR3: TGCGCCAGCACCCCGGGACATCTTGGAAACACCATATATTTT.

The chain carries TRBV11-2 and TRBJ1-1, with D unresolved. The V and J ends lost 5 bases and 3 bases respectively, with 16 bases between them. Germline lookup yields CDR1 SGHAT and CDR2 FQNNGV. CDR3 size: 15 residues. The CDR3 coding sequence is TGTGCCAGCAGCGCGATAAGGGTAACCTACACTGAAGCTTTCTTT. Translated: CASSAIRVTYTEAFF.

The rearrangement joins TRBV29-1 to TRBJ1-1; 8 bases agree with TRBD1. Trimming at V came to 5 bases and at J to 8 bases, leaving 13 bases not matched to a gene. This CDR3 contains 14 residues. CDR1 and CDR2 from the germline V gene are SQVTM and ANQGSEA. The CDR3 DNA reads TGCAGCGTTTCCGGACAGGGCCTTGACGGGGAAGCTTTCTTT. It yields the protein CSVSGQGLDGEAFF.

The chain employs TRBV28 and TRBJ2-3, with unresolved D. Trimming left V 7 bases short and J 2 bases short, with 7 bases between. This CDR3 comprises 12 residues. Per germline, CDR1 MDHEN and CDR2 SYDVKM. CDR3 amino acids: CASTRATDTQYF. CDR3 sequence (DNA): TGTGCCAGCACTAGGGCCACAGATACGCAGTATTTT.

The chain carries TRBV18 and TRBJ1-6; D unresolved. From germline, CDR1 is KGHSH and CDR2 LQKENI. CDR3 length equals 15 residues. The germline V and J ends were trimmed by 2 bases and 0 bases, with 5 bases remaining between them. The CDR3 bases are TGTGCCAGCTCACCAAAATCCTCCTATAATTCACCCCTCCACTTT. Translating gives CASSPKSSYNSPLHF.